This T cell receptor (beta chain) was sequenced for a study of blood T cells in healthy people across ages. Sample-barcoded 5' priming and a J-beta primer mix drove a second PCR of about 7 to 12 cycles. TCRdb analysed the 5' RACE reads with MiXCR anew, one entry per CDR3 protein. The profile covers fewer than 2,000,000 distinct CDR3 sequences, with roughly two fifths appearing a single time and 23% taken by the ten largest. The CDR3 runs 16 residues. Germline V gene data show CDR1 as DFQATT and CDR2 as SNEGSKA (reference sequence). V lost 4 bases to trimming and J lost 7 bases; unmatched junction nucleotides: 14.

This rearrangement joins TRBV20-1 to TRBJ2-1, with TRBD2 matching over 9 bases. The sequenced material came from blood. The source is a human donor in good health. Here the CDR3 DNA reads TGCAGTGCTACAAGTTCAAGCGGGGGGAAAAGGAATGAGCAGTTCTTC. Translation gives CSATSSSGGKRNEQFF.